The TCR beta chain described here comes from a study of read filtering for tumor transcriptome and immune sequencing. The wider study: TCR-mapped reads were about 3.5 to 10.27 million with IR-seq versus about 85 to 1273 with RNA-seq.

The germline V gene encodes CDR1 MGHRA and CDR2 YSYEKL. The CDR3 is made up of 15 amino acids. The V gene end was trimmed by 1 base and the J gene end by 6 bases; junction bases not matched to a gene: 2. Molecular barcoded adaptors covering alpha/delta and beta/gamma chains were used on 400 ng RNA. TCRdb re-called the reads through MiXCR, storing one row per CDR3 protein. This table holds about 40,000 distinct CDR3 sequences, about an eighth found once. This clonotype has ten or more counts. The chain joins TRBV4-1 to TRBJ1-4, with 10 bases lining up with TRBD1. The sequence derives from a donor aged 40 or older with multiple myeloma. Material for sequencing was a population of CD138-negative cells sorted from bone marrow. This chain's CDR3 is CASSQAGTGDEKLFF. CDR3 DNA: TGCGCCAGCAGCCAAGCCGGGACAGGGGATGAAAAACTGTTTTTT.